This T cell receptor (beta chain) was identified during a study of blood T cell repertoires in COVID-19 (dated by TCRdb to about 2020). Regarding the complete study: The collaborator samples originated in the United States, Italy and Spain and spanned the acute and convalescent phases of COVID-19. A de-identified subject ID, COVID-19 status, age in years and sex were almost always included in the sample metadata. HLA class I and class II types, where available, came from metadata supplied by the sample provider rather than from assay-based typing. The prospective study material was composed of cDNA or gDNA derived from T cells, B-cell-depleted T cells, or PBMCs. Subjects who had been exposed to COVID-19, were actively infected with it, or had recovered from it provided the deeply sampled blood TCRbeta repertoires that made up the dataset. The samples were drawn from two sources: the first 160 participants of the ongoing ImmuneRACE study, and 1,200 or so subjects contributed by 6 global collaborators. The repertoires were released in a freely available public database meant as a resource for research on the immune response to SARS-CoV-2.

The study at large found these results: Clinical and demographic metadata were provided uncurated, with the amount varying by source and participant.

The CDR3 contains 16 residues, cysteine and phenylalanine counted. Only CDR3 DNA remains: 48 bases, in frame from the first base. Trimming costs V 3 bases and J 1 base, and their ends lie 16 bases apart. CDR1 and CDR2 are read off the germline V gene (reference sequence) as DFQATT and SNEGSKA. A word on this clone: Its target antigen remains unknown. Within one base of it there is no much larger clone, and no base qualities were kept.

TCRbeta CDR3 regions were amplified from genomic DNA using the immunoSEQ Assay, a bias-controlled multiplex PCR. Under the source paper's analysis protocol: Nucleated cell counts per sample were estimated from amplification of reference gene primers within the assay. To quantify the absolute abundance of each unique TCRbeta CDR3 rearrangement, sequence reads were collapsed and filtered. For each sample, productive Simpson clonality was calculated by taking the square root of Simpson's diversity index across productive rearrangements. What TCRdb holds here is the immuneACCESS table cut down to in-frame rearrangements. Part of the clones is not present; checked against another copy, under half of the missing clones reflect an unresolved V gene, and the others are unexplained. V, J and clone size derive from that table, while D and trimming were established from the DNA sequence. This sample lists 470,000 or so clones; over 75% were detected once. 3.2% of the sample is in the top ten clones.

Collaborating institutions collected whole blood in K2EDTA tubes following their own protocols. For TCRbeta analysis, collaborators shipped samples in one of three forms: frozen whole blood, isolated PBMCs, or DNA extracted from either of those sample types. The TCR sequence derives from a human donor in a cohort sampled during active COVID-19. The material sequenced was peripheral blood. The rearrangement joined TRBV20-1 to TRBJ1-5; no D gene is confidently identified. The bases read TGCAGTGCTAGTGGTCGAGGGCAGATAAGCAATCAGCCCCAGCATTTT. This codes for CSASGRGQISNQPQHF.